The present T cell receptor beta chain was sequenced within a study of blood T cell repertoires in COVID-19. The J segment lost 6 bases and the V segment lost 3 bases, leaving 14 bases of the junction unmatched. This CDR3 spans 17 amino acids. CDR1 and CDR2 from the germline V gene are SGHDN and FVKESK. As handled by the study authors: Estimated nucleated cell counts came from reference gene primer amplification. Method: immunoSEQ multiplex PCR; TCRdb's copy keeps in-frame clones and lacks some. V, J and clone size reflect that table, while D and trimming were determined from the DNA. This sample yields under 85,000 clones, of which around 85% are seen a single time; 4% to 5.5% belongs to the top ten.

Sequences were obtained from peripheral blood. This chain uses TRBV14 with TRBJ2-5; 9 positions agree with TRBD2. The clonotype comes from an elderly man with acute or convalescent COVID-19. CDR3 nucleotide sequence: TGTGCCAGCAGCCAGTCCCTTGAGCATAGCGGGGGAAAGACCCAGTACTTC. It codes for CASSQSLEHSGGKTQYF.